The 9 T cell receptor beta chains presented below share a single source sample, sequenced in a study of cytomegalovirus exposure and HLA in healthy donors. Researchers ran the PCR with 60 Vbeta and 13 Jbeta primers. Profiled with immunoSEQ multiplex PCR; TCRdb holds only in-frame clones, not every one. The repertoire holds roughly 100,000 clones, with around four fifths as singletons. Sequenced material: PBMCs. Every receptor here comes from a man younger than 45 in good health and CMV-seropositive.

The chain links TRBV5-6 to TRBJ1-2, with 7 bases matching TRBD1. CDR3 length: 15 amino acids. The ends lost 1 base at V and 0 bases at J; junction bases unmatched: 3. Germline V CDR1 and CDR2: SGHDT, YYEEEE. The CDR3 sequence: CASSLYTGANYGYTF. The CDR3 bases are TGTGCCAGCAGCTTGTACACAGGGGCTAACTATGGCTACACCTTC. Using reference TRBV5-6 and TRBJ1-2 for the parts outside the CDR3, the full variable domain is DAGVTQSPTHLIKTRGQQVTLRCSPKSGHDTVSWYQQALGQGPQFIFQYYEEEERQRGNFPDRFSGHQFPNYSSELNVNALLLGDSALYLCASSLYTGANYGYTFGSGTRLTVV.

This rearrangement joins TRBV10-3 to TRBJ2-1; 11 bases are a match to TRBD2. Trimming took 6 bases from V and 6 from J; bases not matched to a gene: 4. The CDR3 runs 14 residues. Per germline, CDR1 ENHRY and CDR2 SYGVKD. CDR3: CAIRTSGAPNEQFF. The DNA for the CDR3 is TGTGCCATCAGGACTAGCGGGGCACCCAATGAGCAGTTCTTC.

The CDR3 DNA reads TGTGCCATCAGTGGGACTAGCGGGAGAGACGAGCAGTACTTC. Amino acid sequence: CAISGTSGRDEQYF. The chain couples TRBV10-3 to TRBJ2-7; 13 bases align to TRBD2. The CDR3 extends over 14 amino acids. J gave up 5 bases and V 4 bases, and 2 bases lay outside the gene matches. The germline V gene encodes CDR1 ENHRY and CDR2 SYGVKD.

This chain connects TRBV28 to TRBJ2-1; possibly TRBD2 for D (5 bases). Between the trimmed V and J ends, which lost 6 bases and 4 bases, there was a span of 16 bases. The CDR3 runs 15 residues. CDR1 and CDR2 from the germline V gene are MDHEN and SYDVKM. The CDR3 bases are TGTGCCAGCAGCCCACCAGCGGAGACATACAATGAGCAGTTCTTC. Its protein product is CASSPPAETYNEQFF.

The chain uses TRBV27 and TRBJ1-1, with D perhaps matching TRBD1 (5 bases). The CDR3 extends over 13 amino acids. V lost 3 bases and J lost 4, with 9 bases in between. CDR1 is MNHEY and CDR2 is SMNVEV in the germline V gene (reference sequence). The CDR3 DNA reads as TGTGCCAGCAGTTTGGCCAGGGCCACTGAAGCTTTCTTT. This gives the protein CASSLARATEAFF.

This rearrangement joins TRBV9 to TRBJ1-1; TRBD1 agrees at 7 bases. In germline, CDR1 is SGDLS, CDR2 YYNGEE. The CDR3 consists of 14 residues. J lost 1 base, V lost 2 bases, and 2 bases had no gene match. CDR3 in amino acids: CASSVGQPNTEAFF. CDR3 sequence (DNA): TGTGCCAGCAGCGTGGGACAGCCGAACACTGAAGCTTTCTTT.

V gene TRBV5-5 combines with J gene TRBJ2-7; D is unresolved. The CDR3 is 14 residues long. V lost 0 bases and J 0 bases, leaving 7 bases between the germline ends. CDR1 SGHKS and CDR2 YYEKEE come from the germline V gene (reference sequence). The CDR3 loop reads CASSLAWSSYEQYF. The CDR3 DNA reads as TGTGCCAGCAGCTTGGCCTGGAGCTCCTACGAGCAGTACTTC. Complete variable domain (other parts from reference TRBV5-5 and TRBJ2-7): DAGVTQSPTHLIKTRGQQVTLRCSPISGHKSVSWYQQVLGQGPQFIFQYYEKEERGRGNFPDRFSARQFPNYSSELNVNALLLGDSALYLCASSLAWSSYEQYFGPGTRLTVT.

This chain links TRBV7-8 with TRBJ2-7, with 7 bases fitting TRBD2. The CDR3 has 15 residues. The trim removed 6 bases at V and 2 bases at J, leaving 10 bases unmatched. Looked up from germline, CDR1 is SGHVS and CDR2 is FQNEAQ. This CDR3 reads CASRKMGGLPYEQYF. The CDR3, as DNA: TGTGCCAGCAGGAAAATGGGGGGGTTACCCTACGAGCAGTACTTC.

The chain employs TRBV7-8 and TRBJ1-2, with D hard to call. This CDR3 has 13 residues. The ends were cut back, 5 bases at V and 2 bases at J, with 9 bases in the middle. Germline-derived CDR1 and CDR2 are SGHVS and FQNEAQ. In DNA, the CDR3 is TGTGCCAGCAGCCCCCGACTGAACTATGGCTACACCTTC. This codes for CASSPRLNYGYTF.